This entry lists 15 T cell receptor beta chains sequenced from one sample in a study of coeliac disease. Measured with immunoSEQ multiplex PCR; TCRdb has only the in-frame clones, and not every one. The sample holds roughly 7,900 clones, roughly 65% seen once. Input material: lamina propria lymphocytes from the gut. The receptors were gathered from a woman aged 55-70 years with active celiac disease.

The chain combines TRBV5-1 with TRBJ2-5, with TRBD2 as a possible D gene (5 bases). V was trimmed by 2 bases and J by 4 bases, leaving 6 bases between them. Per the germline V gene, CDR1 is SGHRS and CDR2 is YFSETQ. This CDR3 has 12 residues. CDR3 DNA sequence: TGCGCCAGCAGCTTCGGGGTAGAGACCCAGTACTTC. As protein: CASSFGVETQYF.

CDR3 sequence: CASSRQTGVNTEAFF. CDR3 DNA: TGCGCCAGCAGCCGTCAGACAGGGGTGAACACTGAAGCTTTCTTT. The chain has TRBV5-1 and TRBJ1-1; 8 bases align to TRBD1. Germline V lookup: CDR1 SGHRS, CDR2 YFSETQ. V dropped 4 bases and J dropped 0; count of bases not matched to a gene: 5. This CDR3 region has 15 residues.

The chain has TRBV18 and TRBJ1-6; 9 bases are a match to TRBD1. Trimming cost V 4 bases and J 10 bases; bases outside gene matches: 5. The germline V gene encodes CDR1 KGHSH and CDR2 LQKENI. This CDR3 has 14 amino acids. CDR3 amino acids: CASSLDRGRSPLHF. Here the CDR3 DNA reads TGTGCCAGCTCACTGGACAGGGGCCGATCACCCCTCCACTTT.

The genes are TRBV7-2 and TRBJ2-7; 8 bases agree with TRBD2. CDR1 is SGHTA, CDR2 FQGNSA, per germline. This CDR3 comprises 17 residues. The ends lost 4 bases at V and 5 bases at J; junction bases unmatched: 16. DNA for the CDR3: TGTGCCAGCAGCTCGACCCCGGGACTAGTGGCCCGGAACGAGCAGTACTTC. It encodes CASSSTPGLVARNEQYF.

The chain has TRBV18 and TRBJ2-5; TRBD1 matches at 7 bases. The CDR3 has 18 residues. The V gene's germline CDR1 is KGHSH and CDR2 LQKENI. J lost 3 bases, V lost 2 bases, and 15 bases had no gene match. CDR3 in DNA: TGTGCCAGCTCACCAGTTTTCGAGACAGGGACGACCAAAGAGACCCAGTACTTC. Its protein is CASSPVFETGTTKETQYF.

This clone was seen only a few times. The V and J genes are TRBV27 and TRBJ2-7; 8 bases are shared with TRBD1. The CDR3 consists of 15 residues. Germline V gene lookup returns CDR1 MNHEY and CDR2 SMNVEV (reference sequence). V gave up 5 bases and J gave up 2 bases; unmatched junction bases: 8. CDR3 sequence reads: CASSITGTGAYEQYF. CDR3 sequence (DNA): TGTGCCAGCAGTATTACCGGGACAGGAGCCTACGAGCAGTACTTC.

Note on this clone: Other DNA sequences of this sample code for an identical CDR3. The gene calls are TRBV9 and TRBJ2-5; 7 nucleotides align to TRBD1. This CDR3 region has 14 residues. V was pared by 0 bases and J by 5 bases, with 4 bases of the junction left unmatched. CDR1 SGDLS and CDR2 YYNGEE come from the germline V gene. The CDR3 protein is CASSVGGGTETQYF. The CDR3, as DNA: TGTGCCAGCAGCGTAGGAGGGGGCACGGAGACCCAGTACTTC.

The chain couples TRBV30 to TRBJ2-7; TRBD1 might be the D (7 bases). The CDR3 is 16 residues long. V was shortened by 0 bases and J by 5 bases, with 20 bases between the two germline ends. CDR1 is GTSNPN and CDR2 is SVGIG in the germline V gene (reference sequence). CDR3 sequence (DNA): TGTGCCTGGAGTGTCGGGGGACTGACAGGGACCCACGAGCAGTACTTC. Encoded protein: CAWSVGGLTGTHEQYF.

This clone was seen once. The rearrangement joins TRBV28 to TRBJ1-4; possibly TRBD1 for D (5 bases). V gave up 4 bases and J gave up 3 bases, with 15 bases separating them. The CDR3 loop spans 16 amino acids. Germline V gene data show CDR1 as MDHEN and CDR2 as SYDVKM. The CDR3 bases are TGTGCCAGCAGTTCACAATCGGGGGGAGCTAATGAAAAACTGTTTTTT. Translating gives CASSSQSGGANEKLFF.

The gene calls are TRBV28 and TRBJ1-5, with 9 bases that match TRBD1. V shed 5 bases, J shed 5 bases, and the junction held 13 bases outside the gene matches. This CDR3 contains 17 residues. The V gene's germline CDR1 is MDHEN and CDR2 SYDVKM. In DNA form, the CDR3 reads TGTGCCAGCAGTCCGATCTCACAGGGGGCGAGGGATCAGCCCCAGCATTTT. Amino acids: CASSPISQGARDQPQHF.

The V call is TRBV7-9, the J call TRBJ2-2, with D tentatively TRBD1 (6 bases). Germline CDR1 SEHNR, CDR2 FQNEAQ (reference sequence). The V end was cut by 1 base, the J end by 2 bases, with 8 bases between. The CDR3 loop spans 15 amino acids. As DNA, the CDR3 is TGTGCCAGCAGCTTAGACAGGGCAAACACCGGGGAGCTGTTTTTT. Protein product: CASSLDRANTGELFF.

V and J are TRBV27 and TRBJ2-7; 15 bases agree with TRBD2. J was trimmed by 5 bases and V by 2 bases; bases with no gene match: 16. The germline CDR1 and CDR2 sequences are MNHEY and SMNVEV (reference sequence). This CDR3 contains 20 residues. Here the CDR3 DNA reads TGTGCCAGCAGTTTAATTCCTGGACTAGCGGGGGGGGGCGCAGTAAACGAGCAGTACTTC. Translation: CASSLIPGLAGGGAVNEQYF.

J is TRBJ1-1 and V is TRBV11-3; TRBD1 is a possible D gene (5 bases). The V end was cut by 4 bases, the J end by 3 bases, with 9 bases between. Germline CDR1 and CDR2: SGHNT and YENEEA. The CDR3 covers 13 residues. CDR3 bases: TGTGCCAGCAGCTCGGGGGGTGACACTGAAGCTTTCTTT. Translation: CASSSGGDTEAFF.

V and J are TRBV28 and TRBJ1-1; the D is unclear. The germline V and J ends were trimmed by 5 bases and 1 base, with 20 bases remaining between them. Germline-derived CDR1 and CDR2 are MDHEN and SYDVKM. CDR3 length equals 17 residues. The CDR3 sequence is CASSDSGSSSANTEAFF. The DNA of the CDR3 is TGTGCCAGCAGTGATAGCGGAAGTTCGTCAGCGAACACTGAAGCTTTCTTT.

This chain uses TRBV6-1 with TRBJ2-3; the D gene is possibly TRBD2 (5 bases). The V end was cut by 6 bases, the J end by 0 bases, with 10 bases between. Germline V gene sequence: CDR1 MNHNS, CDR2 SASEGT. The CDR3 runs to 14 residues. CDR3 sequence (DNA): TGTGCCAGCAGGAGGGCTAGCAGCACAGATACGCAGTATTTT. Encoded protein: CASRRASSTDTQYF.